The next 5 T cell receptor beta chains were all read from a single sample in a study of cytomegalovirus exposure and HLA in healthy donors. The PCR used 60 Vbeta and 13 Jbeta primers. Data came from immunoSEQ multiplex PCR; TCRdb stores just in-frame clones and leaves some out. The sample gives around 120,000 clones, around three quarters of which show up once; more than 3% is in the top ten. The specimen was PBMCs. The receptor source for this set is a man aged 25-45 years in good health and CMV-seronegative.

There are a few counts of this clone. Written as DNA, the CDR3 is TGTGCCAGCAGTGAACTAGCGGGGGGGCAAGAGACCCAGTACTTC. Translated: CASSELAGGQETQYF. V usage is TRBV6-1 and J usage is TRBJ2-5; 12 nucleotides agree with TRBD2. CDR1 is MNHNS and CDR2 is SASEGT in the germline V gene. V lost 2 bases, J lost 2 bases, and 0 bases stayed unmatched. The CDR3 is 15 residues long.

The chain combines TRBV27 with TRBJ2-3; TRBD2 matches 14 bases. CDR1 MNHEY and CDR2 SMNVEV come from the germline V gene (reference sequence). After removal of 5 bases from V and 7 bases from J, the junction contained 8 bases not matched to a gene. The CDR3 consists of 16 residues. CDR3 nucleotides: TGTGCCAGCAGTCCAGGGACTAGCGGGAGTGGGAATACGCAGTATTTT. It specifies CASSPGTSGSGNTQYF.

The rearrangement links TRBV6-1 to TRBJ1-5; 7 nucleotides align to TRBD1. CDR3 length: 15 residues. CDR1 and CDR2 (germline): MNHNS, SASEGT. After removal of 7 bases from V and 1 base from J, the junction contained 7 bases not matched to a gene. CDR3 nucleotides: TGTGCCAGCACCCTAGGACAGGTGAGCAATCAGCCCCAGCATTTT. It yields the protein CASTLGQVSNQPQHF.

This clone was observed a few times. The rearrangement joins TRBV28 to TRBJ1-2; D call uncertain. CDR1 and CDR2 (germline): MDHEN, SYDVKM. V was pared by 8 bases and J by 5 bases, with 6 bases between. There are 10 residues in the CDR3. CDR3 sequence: CASREYGYTF. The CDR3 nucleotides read TGTGCCAGCCGGGAGTATGGCTACACCTTC.

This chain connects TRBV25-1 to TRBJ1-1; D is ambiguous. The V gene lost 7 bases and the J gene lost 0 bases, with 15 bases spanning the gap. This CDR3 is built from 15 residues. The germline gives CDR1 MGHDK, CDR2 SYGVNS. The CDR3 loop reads CASKASSWMNTEAFF. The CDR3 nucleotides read TGTGCCAGCAAAGCGAGCTCTTGGATGAACACTGAAGCTTTCTTT.